The next 8 T cell receptor beta chains were all read from a single sample in a study of blood T cell repertoires in COVID-19. Measured with immunoSEQ multiplex PCR; TCRdb has only the in-frame clones, and not every one. The table lists hundreds of thousands of clones, about nine tenths of them singletons. Sequencing was done on a sample of peripheral blood. All receptors come from a woman aged 55-75 years with acute or convalescent COVID-19.

The chain is built from TRBV5-6 and TRBJ1-2; D gene unclear. V shed 0 bases and J shed 8 bases, with 11 bases lying between them. In germline, CDR1 is SGHDT, CDR2 YYEEEE. The CDR3 sequence is 13 residues long. CDR3 loop: CASSLASSSGYTF. The DNA for the CDR3 is TGTGCCAGCAGCTTGGCCTCGAGTAGCGGCTACACCTTC.

V usage is TRBV5-1 and J usage is TRBJ1-1, with 12 bases aligning to TRBD1. The CDR3 runs to 14 residues. Per the germline V gene, CDR1 is SGHRS and CDR2 is YFSETQ. V shed 4 bases, J shed 4 bases, and the junction held 2 bases outside the gene matches. CDR3 nucleotide sequence: TGCGCCAGCAGCGTGGGACAGGGGGCCACTGAAGCTTTCTTT. Its translation is CASSVGQGATEAFF.

J is TRBJ2-5 and V is TRBV4-1; 13 bases are a match to TRBD2. This CDR3 is 16 amino acids long. CDR1 and CDR2 (germline): MGHRA, YSYEKL. V shed 4 bases and J 2 bases; nucleotides not matched to a gene: 4. This CDR3 is CASSPGTSGKQETQYF. CDR3 nucleotide sequence: TGCGCCAGCAGCCCCGGGACTAGCGGGAAACAAGAGACCCAGTACTTC.

This clone is a singleton in its sample. The chain joins TRBV6-5 to TRBJ1-5; D may be TRBD1 (5 bases). Between the trimmed V and J ends, which lost 7 bases and 11 bases, there was a span of 18 bases. Per germline, CDR1 MNHEY and CDR2 SVGAGI. The CDR3 has 13 residues. The CDR3 DNA follows: TGTGCCAGCACCCCGGTCGGGCCGGGGGCCCAGCATTTT. This encodes CASTPVGPGAQHF.

V usage is TRBV6-1 and J usage is TRBJ2-5; D might be TRBD2 (5 bases). The CDR3 spans 13 residues. Germline V gene sequence: CDR1 MNHNS, CDR2 SASEGT. Trimming stripped 9 bases from V and 5 bases from J, with 16 bases between. The CDR3 DNA follows: TGTGCCAGTAGGACCATATGGGAGGAGACCCAGTACTTC. It is translated as CASRTIWEETQYF.

J is TRBJ2-7 and V is TRBV5-8; TRBD1 might be the D (5 bases). CDR1 is SGHTS and CDR2 is YDEGEE in the germline V gene. The V end was cut by 1 base, the J end by 4 bases, with 9 bases between. The CDR3 has 13 amino acids. CDR3 nucleotides: TGTGCCAGCAGCTTGAGACAGCGTTACGAGCAGTACTTC. As protein: CASSLRQRYEQYF.

This clone was seen once. The CDR3 region is CASSADRRSPLHF. The CDR3 bases are TGTGCCAGCAGCGCTGACAGGCGGTCACCCCTCCACTTT. The genes are TRBV7-2 and TRBJ1-6; possible D gene TRBD1, 6 bases. Trimming left V 5 bases short and J 10 bases short, with 12 bases between. The germline V gene encodes CDR1 SGHTA and CDR2 FQGNSA. The CDR3 is made up of 13 amino acids.

The chain carries TRBV30 and TRBJ2-3, with TRBD2 as a possible D gene (5 bases). The CDR3 is 15 amino acids. Trimming removed 1 base at V and 2 bases at J, with 13 bases between. Germline V gene sequence: CDR1 GTSNPN, CDR2 SVGIG (reference sequence). The CDR3 here is CAWSAGVQFTDTQYF. DNA for the CDR3: TGTGCCTGGAGTGCCGGGGTTCAGTTCACAGATACGCAGTATTTT.